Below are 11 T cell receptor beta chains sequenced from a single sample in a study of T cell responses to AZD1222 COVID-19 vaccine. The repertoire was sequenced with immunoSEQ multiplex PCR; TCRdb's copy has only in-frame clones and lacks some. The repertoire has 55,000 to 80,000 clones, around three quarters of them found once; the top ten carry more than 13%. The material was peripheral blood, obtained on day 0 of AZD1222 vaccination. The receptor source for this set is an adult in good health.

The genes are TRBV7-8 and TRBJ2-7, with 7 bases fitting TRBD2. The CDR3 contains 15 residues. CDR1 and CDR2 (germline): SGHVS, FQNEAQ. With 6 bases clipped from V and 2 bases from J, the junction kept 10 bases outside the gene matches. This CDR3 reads CASRRESYSAYEQYF. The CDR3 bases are TGTGCCAGCAGGCGGGAGAGTTACTCGGCCTACGAGCAGTACTTC.

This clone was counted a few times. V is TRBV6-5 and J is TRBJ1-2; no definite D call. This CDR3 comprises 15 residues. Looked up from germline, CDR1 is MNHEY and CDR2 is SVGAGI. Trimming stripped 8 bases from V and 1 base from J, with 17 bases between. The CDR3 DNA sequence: TGTGCCAGCTCAAAAAGTCAGATTTTTAACTATGGCTACACCTTC. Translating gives CASSKSQIFNYGYTF.

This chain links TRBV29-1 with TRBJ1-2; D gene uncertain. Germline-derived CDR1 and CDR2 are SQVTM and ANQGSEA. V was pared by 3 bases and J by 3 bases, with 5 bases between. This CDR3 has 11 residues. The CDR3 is CSVDGYYGYTF. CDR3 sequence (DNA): TGCAGCGTTGACGGCTACTATGGCTACACCTTC.

The CDR3 reads CASTPSGGKGKLFF. The CDR3 region has the DNA TGTGCCAGCACCCCTTCGGGGGGGAAGGGAAAACTGTTTTTT. The genes are TRBV25-1 and TRBJ1-4, with D perhaps matching TRBD1 (5 bases). The CDR3 length is 14 residues. The V gene lost 7 bases and the J gene lost 10 bases, with 19 bases spanning the gap. Per the germline V gene, CDR1 is MGHDK and CDR2 is SYGVNS.

This CDR3 is CASSEGGYEQYF. CDR3 nucleotide sequence: TGCGCCAGCAGTGAAGGGGGCTACGAGCAGTACTTC. The chain is built from TRBV10-2 and TRBJ2-7; the D gene is possibly TRBD1 (6 bases). The CDR3 sequence is 12 residues long. V shed 3 bases and J shed 3 bases, with 6 bases lying between them. The germline V gene has CDR1 WSHSY and CDR2 SAAADI.

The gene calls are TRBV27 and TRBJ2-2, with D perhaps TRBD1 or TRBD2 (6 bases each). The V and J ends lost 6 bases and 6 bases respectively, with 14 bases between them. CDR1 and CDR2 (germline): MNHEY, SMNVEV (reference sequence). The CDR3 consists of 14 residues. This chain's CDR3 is CASSDGGNPGELFF. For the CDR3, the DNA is TGTGCCAGCAGCGACGGGGGCAACCCCGGGGAGCTGTTTTTT.

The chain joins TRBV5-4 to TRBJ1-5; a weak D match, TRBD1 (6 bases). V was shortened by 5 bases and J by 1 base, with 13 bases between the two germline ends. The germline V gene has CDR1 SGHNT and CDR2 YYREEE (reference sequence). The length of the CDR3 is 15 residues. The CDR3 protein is CASSKGGESNQPQHF. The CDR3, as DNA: TGTGCCAGCAGTAAGGGGGGAGAAAGCAATCAGCCCCAGCATTTT.

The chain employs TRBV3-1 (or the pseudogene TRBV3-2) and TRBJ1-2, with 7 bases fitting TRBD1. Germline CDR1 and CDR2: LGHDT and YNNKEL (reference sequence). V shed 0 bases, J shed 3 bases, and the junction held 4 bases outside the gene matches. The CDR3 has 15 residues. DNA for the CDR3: TGTGCCAGCAGCCAAGAAGGCAGGGGGTACTATGGCTACACCTTC. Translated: CASSQEGRGYYGYTF.

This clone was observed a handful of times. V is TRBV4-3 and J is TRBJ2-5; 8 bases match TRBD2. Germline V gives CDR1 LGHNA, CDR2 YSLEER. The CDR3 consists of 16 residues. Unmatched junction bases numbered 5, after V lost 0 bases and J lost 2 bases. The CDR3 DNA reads TGCGCCAGCAGCCAAGATCCGGCTAGCGGGCAAGAGACCCAGTACTTC. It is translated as CASSQDPASGQETQYF.

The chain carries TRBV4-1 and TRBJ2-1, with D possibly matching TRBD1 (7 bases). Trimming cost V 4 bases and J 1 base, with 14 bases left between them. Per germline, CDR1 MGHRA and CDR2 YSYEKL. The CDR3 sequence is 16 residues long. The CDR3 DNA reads TGCGCCAGCAGCCTCAGGGCGGGACAGTCCTACAATGAGCAGTTCTTC. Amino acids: CASSLRAGQSYNEQFF.

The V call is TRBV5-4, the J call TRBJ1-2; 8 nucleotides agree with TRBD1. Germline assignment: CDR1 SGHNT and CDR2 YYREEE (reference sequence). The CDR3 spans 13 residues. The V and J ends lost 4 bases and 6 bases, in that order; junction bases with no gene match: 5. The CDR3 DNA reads TGTGCCAGCAGCAATACAGGGGGGGATGGCTACACCTTC. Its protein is CASSNTGGDGYTF.